This passage covers 31 T cell receptor beta chains from one sample sequenced in a study of blood T cell repertoires in COVID-19. Clones were sequenced by immunoSEQ multiplex PCR, and TCRdb holds only the in-frame ones, with some missing. The table includes 250,000 to 300,000 clones, roughly 90% detected once. The sequenced material came from PBMCs or T cells enriched from blood (not recorded which). The receptors were gathered from a middle-aged woman who had recovered from COVID-19.

The chain has TRBV3-1 (or the pseudogene TRBV3-2) and TRBJ1-2, with a weak D call TRBD1 (5 bases). The CDR3 is 13 residues long. Trimming left V 4 bases short and J 7 bases short, with 13 bases between. Germline V lookup: CDR1 LGHDT, CDR2 YNNKEL (reference sequence). CDR3: CASSLSNRFGYTF. The DNA for the CDR3 is TGTGCCAGCAGCCTGTCAAACAGGTTTGGCTACACCTTC.

The gene calls are TRBV3-1 (or the pseudogene TRBV3-2) and TRBJ2-7; 7 bases align to TRBD1. The V gene's germline CDR1 is LGHDT and CDR2 YNNKEL (reference sequence). J lost 0 bases, V lost 4 bases, and 6 bases had no gene match. CDR3 length equals 15 residues. The CDR3 nucleotides are TGTGCCAGCAGCCGCGGACAGGAAAACTCCTACGAGCAGTACTTC. The encoded protein is CASSRGQENSYEQYF.

The chain combines TRBV7-8 with TRBJ1-1, with D possibly matching TRBD1 (6 bases). From germline, CDR1 is SGHVS and CDR2 FQNEAQ. The ends were cut back, 5 bases at V and 4 bases at J, with 14 bases in the middle. The CDR3 contains 14 residues. In DNA form, the CDR3 reads TGTGCCAGCAGCCCACAGGGTTTGGGCACTGAAGCTTTCTTT. Residues: CASSPQGLGTEAFF.

The J gene is TRBJ1-2, the V gene TRBV5-1; the match to TRBD1 covers 9 bases. The CDR3 has 16 residues. The V gene end was trimmed by 0 bases and the J gene end by 4 bases; junction bases not matched to a gene: 7. Germline values: CDR1 SGHRS, CDR2 YFSETQ. The CDR3 loop is CASSLASGTGSYGYTF. The CDR3 DNA reads TGCGCCAGCAGCTTGGCCTCCGGGACAGGGTCCTATGGCTACACCTTC.

The chain couples TRBV2 to TRBJ2-6, with D uncertain. Between the trimmed V and J ends, which lost 5 bases and 0 bases, there was a span of 5 bases. The CDR3 sequence is 14 residues long. Per the germline V gene, CDR1 is SNHLY and CDR2 is FYNNEI. The CDR3 sequence: CASSRVSGANVLTF. The CDR3 coding sequence is TGTGCCAGCAGTCGGGTCTCTGGGGCCAACGTCCTGACTTTC.

The rearrangement joins TRBV6-5 to TRBJ2-6; the D gene is possibly TRBD2 (6 bases). The V and J ends lost 6 bases and 0 bases respectively, with 6 bases between them. CDR1 and CDR2 (germline): MNHEY, SVGAGI. The CDR3 loop spans 14 amino acids. CDR3 residues: CASRRDSGANVLTF. DNA for the CDR3: TGTGCCAGCAGGCGGGACTCTGGGGCCAACGTCCTGACTTTC.

This chain connects TRBV18 to TRBJ2-7; D possibly corresponds to TRBD1 (5 bases). This CDR3 is built from 15 residues. Per the germline V gene, CDR1 is KGHSH and CDR2 is LQKENI. Between the trimmed V and J ends, which lost 1 base and 6 bases, there was a span of 16 bases. The CDR3: CASSPQAGQTVEQYF. CDR3 nucleotide sequence: TGTGCCAGCTCACCACAGGCAGGGCAGACTGTCGAGCAGTACTTC.

This clone has only one observation. The rearrangement links TRBV3-1 (or the pseudogene TRBV3-2) to TRBJ2-7, with a possible D match to TRBD1 (5 bases). Germline V CDR1 and CDR2: LGHDT, YNNKEL (reference sequence). Trimming took 2 bases from V and 6 from J, leaving 17 bases between them. The length of the CDR3 is 15 residues. The chain's CDR3 is CASSQRGTLGREQYF. DNA of the CDR3: TGTGCCAGCAGCCAAAGGGGCACCTTAGGACGCGAGCAGTACTTC.

In this sample, this clone turned up once. The chain has TRBV5-5 and TRBJ2-1, with 13 bases lining up with TRBD2. Germline lookup yields CDR1 SGHKS and CDR2 YYEKEE (reference sequence). Germline trimming cut 4 bases from V and 7 bases from J; bases unmatched to any gene: 8. The CDR3 has 16 amino acids. The CDR3, as DNA: TGTGCCAGCAGCACGCGACTAGCGGGAGGTGAAAATGAGCAGTTCTTC. Translated, it gives CASSTRLAGGENEQFF.

The CDR3 spells CASRLTGHSNQPQHF. CDR3 nucleotide sequence: TGTGCCAGCAGGCTGACAGGACATAGCAATCAGCCCCAGCATTTT. The chain is built from TRBV6-5 and TRBJ1-5; tentative D call: TRBD1 (6 bases). V was cut by 6 bases and J by 0 bases, with 12 bases left in between. Germline V gene sequence: CDR1 MNHEY, CDR2 SVGAGI. There are 15 residues in the CDR3.

The V call is TRBV5-4, the J call TRBJ1-2, with 10 bases lining up with TRBD1. This CDR3 contains 16 residues. CDR1 is SGHNT, CDR2 YYREEE, per germline (reference sequence). Trimming removed 0 bases from V and 8 bases from J; junction bases left unmatched: 10. CDR3 loop: CASSLVTRGQGRGYTF. The CDR3 DNA reads TGTGCCAGCAGCTTGGTCACTAGGGGACAGGGGAGGGGCTACACCTTC.

The chain has TRBV2 and TRBJ1-2; D ambiguous. This CDR3 has 14 residues. Germline assignment: CDR1 SNHLY and CDR2 FYNNEI. V was trimmed by 6 bases and J by 6 bases, leaving 17 bases between them. The CDR3 nucleotides read TGTGCCAGCAGAAGCCAAAACGGGGAACATGGCTACACCTTC. Its protein is CASRSQNGEHGYTF. The complete variable domain, with remaining parts taken from reference TRBV2 and TRBJ1-2, reads EPEVTQTPSHQVTQMGQEVILRCVPISNHLYFYWYRQILGQKVEFLVSFYNNEISEKSEIFDDQFSVERPDGSNFTLKIRSTKLEDSAMYFCASRSQNGEHGYTFGSGTRLTVV.

The rearrangement joins TRBV19 to TRBJ1-1, with D maybe TRBD1 (6 bases). Trimming stripped 5 bases from V and 7 bases from J, with 20 bases between. The CDR3 is made up of 15 amino acids. Germline V gives CDR1 LNHDA, CDR2 SQIVND (reference sequence). CDR3 sequence: CASSPGAGTSHEAFF. CDR3 sequence (DNA): TGTGCCAGTAGTCCAGGGGCAGGGACCTCTCATGAAGCTTTCTTT.

The chain joins TRBV5-6 to TRBJ2-5, with 12 nucleotides matching TRBD2. With 4 bases clipped from V and 4 bases from J, the junction kept 2 bases outside the gene matches. Germline-derived CDR1 and CDR2 are SGHDT and YYEEEE. This CDR3 has 14 amino acids. This CDR3 reads CASSTGLAGETQYF. CDR3 coding DNA: TGTGCCAGCAGCACGGGACTAGCGGGAGAGACCCAGTACTTC.

This clone showed up many times. The chain recombines TRBV5-5 with TRBJ1-5; D gene uncertain. This CDR3 region has 12 residues. V lost 0 bases to trimming and J lost 4 bases, with 2 bases between them. CDR1 SGHKS and CDR2 YYEKEE come from the germline V gene (reference sequence). DNA for the CDR3: TGTGCCAGCAGCTTGGTAAATCAGCCCCAGCATTTT. Its protein product is CASSLVNQPQHF.

The rearrangement links TRBV29-1 to TRBJ2-1; maybe TRBD2 (6 bases). The CDR3 consists of 17 residues. With 2 bases removed from V and 4 bases from J, the gap between germline ends came to 21 bases. Germline lookup yields CDR1 SQVTM and CDR2 ANQGSEA. CDR3 region: CSVERVGGILGYNEQFF. Written as DNA, the CDR3 is TGCAGCGTTGAAAGGGTCGGAGGGATTCTTGGGTACAATGAGCAGTTCTTC.

J is TRBJ1-2 and V is TRBV9; no clear D gene. The CDR3 contains 13 residues. Trimming took off 4 bases at V and 7 bases at J, with 14 bases between the two ends. Germline CDR1 SGDLS, CDR2 YYNGEE. CDR3 nucleotide sequence: TGTGCCAGCAGCCTCACAGCCGGTGGTGGCTACACCTTC. This codes for CASSLTAGGGYTF.

This chain uses TRBV19 with TRBJ2-7; 9 bases match TRBD1. The germline V gene has CDR1 LNHDA and CDR2 SQIVND (reference sequence). This CDR3 spans 14 amino acids. Trimming removed 5 bases from V and 1 base from J; junction bases left unmatched: 3. CDR3 sequence (DNA): TGTGCCAGTAGTCGGGACAGGGAGTCCTACGAGCAGTACTTC. Protein product: CASSRDRESYEQYF.

The chain couples TRBV20-1 to TRBJ2-5, with D tentatively TRBD1 (6 bases). Germline lookup yields CDR1 DFQATT and CDR2 SNEGSKA (reference sequence). The CDR3 length is 11 residues. V lost 5 bases, J lost 5 bases, and 9 bases lay in between. The CDR3 sequence is CSAPQGETQYF. As DNA, the CDR3 is TGCAGTGCTCCTCAGGGGGAGACCCAGTACTTC.

The V gene is TRBV6-5, the J gene TRBJ2-1; tentatively, D is TRBD1 (6 bases). V lost 6 bases and J 6 bases, leaving 12 bases between the germline ends. The germline V gene has CDR1 MNHEY and CDR2 SVGAGI. The CDR3 sequence is 13 residues long. Here the CDR3 DNA reads TGTGCCAGCAGCCCACAGGGTTCCAATGAGCAGTTCTTC. Translating gives CASSPQGSNEQFF.

The V gene is TRBV12-5, the J gene TRBJ1-1; D is possibly TRBD1 (5 bases). Trimming took 7 bases from V and 4 from J, leaving 16 bases between them. Looked up from germline, CDR1 is LGHNT and CDR2 is FRNRAP. The CDR3 consists of 14 residues. In DNA, the CDR3 is TGTGCTAGTGCCAACCCGACAGTAACCACTGAAGCTTTCTTT. This encodes CASANPTVTTEAFF. The full variable domain, with the rest looked up from reference TRBV12-5 and TRBJ1-1, is DARVTQTPRHKVTEMGQEVTMRCQPILGHNTVFWYRQTMMQGLELLAYFRNRAPLDDSGMPKDRFSAEMPDATLATLKIQPSEPRDSAVYFCASANPTVTTEAFFGQGTRLTVV.

The table lists this clone with a count of one. The chain is built from TRBV18 and TRBJ1-1; perhaps TRBD1 as D (6 bases). Germline V lookup: CDR1 KGHSH, CDR2 LQKENI. The CDR3 totals 17 residues. Trimming left V 1 base short and J 0 bases short, with 15 bases between. In DNA, the CDR3 is TGTGCCAGCTCACCACTAGTAGGACAGTACATGAACACTGAAGCTTTCTTT. This codes for CASSPLVGQYMNTEAFF.

This clone was recorded only once. This sequence joins TRBV3-1 (or the pseudogene TRBV3-2) and TRBJ1-3, with D hard to call. V gave up 1 base and J gave up 7 bases, with 5 bases separating them. The CDR3 length is 12 residues. CDR1 and CDR2 from the germline V gene are LGHDT and YNNKEL (reference sequence). The CDR3 DNA is TGTGCCAGCAGCCAAGGTTCGAACACCATATATTTT. Translating it yields CASSQGSNTIYF.

This chain uses TRBV14 with TRBJ2-5, with 14 bases that match TRBD2. The length of the CDR3 is 19 residues. The V and J ends lost 0 bases and 6 bases, in that order; junction bases with no gene match: 12. Germline V gene data show CDR1 as SGHDN and CDR2 as FVKESK. CDR3 amino acids: CASSQERGLAGVGSKTQYF. Written as DNA, the CDR3 is TGTGCCAGCAGCCAAGAGAGGGGACTAGCGGGAGTCGGGTCTAAGACCCAGTACTTC.

V is TRBV5-1 and J is TRBJ1-1; D is unresolved. The CDR3 has 15 amino acids. Germline CDR1 is SGHRS and CDR2 is YFSETQ. With 4 bases removed from V and 0 bases from J, the gap between germline ends came to 13 bases. The CDR3 spells CASSRLGQLNTEAFF. The DNA for the CDR3 is TGCGCCAGCAGCCGCCTTGGGCAGTTGAACACTGAAGCTTTCTTT.

CDR3 sequence reads: CSATRDTAAFF. CDR3 sequence (DNA): TGCAGTGCTACCCGGGACACCGCGGCTTTCTTT. This chain uses TRBV20-1 with TRBJ1-1; a weak D match, TRBD1 (6 bases). Trimming took 4 bases from V and 11 from J, leaving 14 bases between them. Germline V gives CDR1 DFQATT, CDR2 SNEGSKA (reference sequence). The CDR3 runs 11 residues.

V usage is TRBV4-1 and J usage is TRBJ1-5, with a weak D call TRBD1 (6 bases). V was pared by 2 bases and J by 3 bases, with 11 bases between. Germline V gene lookup returns CDR1 MGHRA and CDR2 YSYEKL. The CDR3 runs to 15 residues. CDR3 protein: CASSQMTGNNQPQHF. Written as DNA, the CDR3 is TGCGCCAGCAGCCAAATGACAGGAAACAATCAGCCCCAGCATTTT.

The chain is built from TRBV7-3 and TRBJ2-2; TRBD1 aligns across 8 bases. This CDR3 region has 14 residues. V lost 5 bases to trimming and J lost 4 bases; unmatched junction nucleotides: 3. The germline V gene has CDR1 SGHTA and CDR2 FQGTGA. The DNA for the CDR3 is TGTGCCAGCAGCCTGGACAGGGCCACCGGGGAGCTGTTTTTT. Protein product: CASSLDRATGELFF.

The CDR3 coding sequence is TGTGCCACTGAAACAGGGAACTATGGCTACACCTTC. It encodes CATETGNYGYTF. V gene TRBV12-3 or TRBV12-4 combines with J gene TRBJ1-2, with a weak D call TRBD1 (6 bases). Trimming took off 10 bases at V and 2 bases at J, with 11 bases between the two ends. CDR3 length equals 12 residues.

The chain links TRBV6-5 to TRBJ1-2, with TRBD1 as a possible D gene (6 bases). The CDR3 sequence is 12 residues long. The V and J ends lost 6 bases and 10 bases respectively, with 15 bases between them. CDR1 is MNHEY, CDR2 SVGAGI, per germline. The CDR3 nucleotides are TGTGCCAGCAGGGCCCCGACAGGACCCTACACCTTC. It encodes CASRAPTGPYTF.

The chain recombines TRBV4-1 with TRBJ1-2, with D unclear. This CDR3 has 13 residues. Germline CDR1 and CDR2: MGHRA and YSYEKL. The V end lost 0 bases, the J end lost 7 bases, and 9 bases lay between the germline ends. CDR3 protein: CASSQDRKVGYTF. The CDR3 DNA reads TGCGCCAGCAGCCAAGACAGAAAAGTTGGCTACACCTTC.